Sequencing of this T cell receptor (beta chain) was carried out in a study of control samples from healthy donors and cancer patients. Only in-frame clones appear in the TCRdb table, and some are missing; sequencing was by immunoSEQ multiplex PCR. The data contain 250,000 to 300,000 clones, around 80% of them singletons. Trimming shortened V by 1 base and J by 5 bases, and 13 bases separated the two germline ends. This CDR3 has 15 residues. Germline lookup yields CDR1 LGHNA and CDR2 YNFKEQ. Sequencing was performed on PBMCs. The V call is TRBV4-2, the J call TRBJ2-3; no clear D gene. This sequence originates from a woman aged 55-70 years with lung cancer. This chain's CDR3 is CASSQGLVVGDTQYF. In DNA form, the CDR3 reads TGTGCCAGCAGCCAAGGACTGGTGGTCGGAGATACGCAGTATTTT.